The rows below give T cell receptor beta chains drawn from one sample of a study of OX40 agonist ivuxolimab in advanced cancers. Assay used: immunoSEQ multiplex PCR; TCRdb lists only in-frame clones, some missing. The table lists 15,000 to 20,000 clones, around 88% of them singletons, with just under 20% in the top ten. The sample consisted of CD4+ or CD8+ T cells sorted from blood, taken in a trial of the OX40 agonist ivuxolimab. Receptor source: an adult with an advanced solid tumor such as melanoma, head and neck, liver or kidney cancer. The CDR3 runs from the conserved cysteine through the conserved F or W. The D gene is left open where the match is weak. Size values are once, few and many counts, or a class for expanded clones, and some rows have none.

>TRBJ2-7|TRBV5-1|.|.
CASSGSYEQYF
TGCGCCAGCAGCGGGTCCTACGAGCAGTACTTC
>TRBJ2-2|TRBV25-1|.|.
CASQPPNRENTGELFF
TGTGCCAGCCAACCTCCCAATAGGGAGAACACCGGGGAGCTGTTTTTT
>TRBJ2-3|TRBV7-2|.|once
CASSALGGRDTQYF
TGTGCCAGCAGCGCACTAGGTGGGAGAGATACGCAGTATTTT
>TRBJ2-1|TRBV11-2|.|.
CASSLDRGAYNEQFF
TGTGCCAGCAGCTTAGACAGGGGCGCCTACAATGAGCAGTTCTTC
>TRBJ2-6|TRBV7-2|TRBD1|.
CASTAQGGGAGANVLTF
TGTGCCAGCACCGCACAAGGGGGCGGCGCTGGGGCCAACGTCCTGACTTTC
>TRBJ2-3|TRBV28|.|once
CASSLALTDTQYF
TGTGCCAGCAGTTTAGCGCTCACAGATACGCAGTATTTT
>TRBJ2-7|TRBV6-1|TRBD1|.
CAPVGDRVSYEQYF
TGTGCCCCCGTGGGGGACAGGGTTTCCTACGAGCAGTACTTC
>TRBJ2-6|TRBV19|.|once
CASNPGGSGANVLTF
TGTGCCAGTAACCCTGGGGGTTCTGGGGCCAACGTCCTGACTTTC
>TRBJ1-1|TRBV5-1|.|.
CASSLTPGQNTEAFF
TGCGCCAGCAGCTTGACCCCGGGACAGAACACTGAAGCTTTCTTT
>TRBJ2-7|TRBV7-2|.|.
CASSLPQGRSYEQYF
TGTGCCAGCAGCCTCCCCCAGGGGCGTAGCTACGAGCAGTACTTC
>TRBJ1-1|TRBV5-1|.|.
CASSQQGFTEAFF
TGCGCCAGCAGCCAACAGGGTTTCACTGAAGCTTTCTTT
>TRBJ2-1|TRBV7-2|.|.
CASSTGGRAEQFF
TGTGCCAGCAGCACGGGCGGACGAGCTGAGCAGTTCTTC
>TRBJ2-2|TRBV30|TRBD1|.
CAWSTASGTVVTGELFF
TGTGCCTGGAGTACGGCCTCCGGGACAGTAGTCACCGGGGAGCTGTTTTTT
>TRBJ2-2|TRBV10-3|.|few
CAISESGARDTGELFF
TGTGCCATCAGTGAGTCGGGGGCGAGGGACACCGGGGAGCTGTTTTTT
>TRBJ2-3|TRBV11-2|.|.
CASSLQLLSTDTQYF
TGTGCCAGCAGCTTACAACTTCTTAGCACAGATACGCAGTATTTT
>TRBJ1-2|TRBV5-4|.|.
CASSLAWGTVYGYTF
TGCGCCAGCAGCTTGGCCTGGGGGACTGTATATGGCTACACCTTC
>TRBJ2-7|TRBV27|TRBD1|.
CASSWRGQGFYEQYF
TGTGCCAGCAGTTGGCGGGGACAGGGGTTCTACGAGCAGTACTTC
>TRBJ1-3|TRBV5-1|.|.
CASSLGQVSGNTIYF
TGCGCCAGCAGCTTGGGACAGGTCTCTGGAAACACCATATATTTT
>TRBJ1-4|TRBV7-7|.|.
CASSLESGEKLFF
TGTGCCAGCAGCTTAGAGTCAGGGGAAAAACTGTTTTTT
>TRBJ2-3|TRBV7-2|TRBD2|few
CASSLTSGSDTQYF
TGTGCCAGCAGCTTAACTAGCGGGAGTGATACGCAGTATTTT
>TRBJ2-7|TRBV2|TRBD2|.
CASSELAGALGEQYF
TGTGCCAGCAGTGAGCTAGCGGGAGCCCTGGGCGAGCAGTACTTC
>TRBJ2-7|TRBV28|.|.
CASSLGPTYEQYF
TGTGCCAGCAGTTTAGGCCCCACCTACGAGCAGTACTTC
>TRBJ2-5|TRBV4-1|.|.
CASSQNPRETQYF
TGCGCCAGCAGCCAGAACCCCCGGGAGACCCAGTACTTC
>TRBJ2-7|TRBV28|.|.
CASSLGLGLLGEQYF
TGTGCCAGCAGTCTCGGGCTAGGGTTATTGGGCGAGCAGTACTTC
>TRBJ2-7|TRBV14|.|.
CASSLLGGAGEQYF
TGTGCCAGCAGCCTACTCGGTGGGGCCGGTGAGCAGTACTTC
>TRBJ2-2|TRBV7-3|.|.
CASSSSSSAGELFF
TGTGCCAGCAGCTCCTCATCTTCGGCGGGGGAGCTGTTTTTT